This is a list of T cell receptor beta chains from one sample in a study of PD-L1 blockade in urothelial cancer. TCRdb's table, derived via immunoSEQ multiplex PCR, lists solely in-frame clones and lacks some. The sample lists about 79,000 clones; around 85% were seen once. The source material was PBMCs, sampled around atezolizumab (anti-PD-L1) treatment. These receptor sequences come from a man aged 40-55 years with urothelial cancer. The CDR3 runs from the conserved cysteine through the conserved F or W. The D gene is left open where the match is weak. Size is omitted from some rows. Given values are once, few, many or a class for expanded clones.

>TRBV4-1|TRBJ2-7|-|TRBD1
CASSGGQGKGEQYF
TGCGCCAGCAGCGGGGGACAGGGAAAGGGCGAGCAGTACTTC
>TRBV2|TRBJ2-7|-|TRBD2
CASRIAGDSYEQYF
TGTGCCAGCAGGATAGCGGGAGACTCCTACGAGCAGTACTTC
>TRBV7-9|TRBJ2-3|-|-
CASSSLTDTQYF
TGTGCCAGCAGCTCACTTACTGATACGCAGTATTTT
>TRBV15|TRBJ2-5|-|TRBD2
CATSRLGGGVAGAQETQYF
TGTGCCACCAGCAGATTGGGGGGCGGGGTAGCGGGAGCACAAGAGACCCAGTACTTC
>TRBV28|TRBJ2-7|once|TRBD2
CASSLSASGSYEQYF
TGTGCCAGCAGTTTATCGGCTAGCGGGAGCTACGAGCAGTACTTC
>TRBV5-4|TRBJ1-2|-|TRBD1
CASSLRGQGDYGYTF
TGTGCCAGCAGCTTGCGAGGCCAGGGGGACTATGGCTACACCTTC
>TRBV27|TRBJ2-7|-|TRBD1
CASSPLTGAHIYEQYF
TGTGCCAGCAGTCCCCTGACAGGGGCCCACATCTACGAGCAGTACTTC
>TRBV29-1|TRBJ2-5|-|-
CSGVKPNRGETQYF
TGCAGCGGTGTAAAACCCAATAGGGGAGAGACCCAGTACTTC
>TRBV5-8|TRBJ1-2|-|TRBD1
CASSLGRTGQRGYTF
TGTGCCAGCAGCTTGGGCCGGACAGGGCAACGAGGCTACACCTTC
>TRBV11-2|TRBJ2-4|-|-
CASSWGRVQGGLAKNIQYF
TGTGCCAGCAGCTGGGGGCGAGTTCAGGGGGGACTAGCCAAAAACATTCAGTACTTC
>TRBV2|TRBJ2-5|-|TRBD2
CASSLTSGIQETQYF
TGTGCCAGCAGTCTGACTAGCGGGATTCAAGAGACCCAGTACTTC
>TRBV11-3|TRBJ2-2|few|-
CASSLDFSGELFF
TGTGCCAGCAGCTTAGATTTCTCCGGGGAGCTGTTTTTT
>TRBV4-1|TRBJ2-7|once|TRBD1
CASSQVAGTGLGGEQYF
TGCGCCAGCAGCCAAGTGGCCGGGACAGGGCTGGGGGGAGAGCAGTACTTC
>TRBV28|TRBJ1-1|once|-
CASSSITEAFF
TGTGCCAGCAGTTCCATCACTGAAGCTTTCTTT
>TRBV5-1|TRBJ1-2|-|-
CASSLDQTLYYGYTF
TGCGCCAGCAGCTTGGACCAGACTCTCTACTATGGCTACACCTTC
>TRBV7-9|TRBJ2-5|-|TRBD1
CASSPQKDRGGTQYF
TGTGCCAGCAGCCCCCAGAAAGACAGGGGAGGGACCCAGTACTTC
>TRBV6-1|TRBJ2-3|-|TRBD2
CAGRVLAESDTQYF
TGTGCCGGCAGGGTGCTAGCGGAGTCAGATACGCAGTATTTT
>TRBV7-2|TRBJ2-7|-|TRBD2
CASSFVAGASYEQYF
TGTGCCAGCAGCTTTGTGGCGGGAGCCTCCTACGAGCAGTACTTC
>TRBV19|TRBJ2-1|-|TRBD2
CASGAGVSANEQFF
TGTGCCAGTGGGGCGGGGGTTTCTGCCAATGAGCAGTTCTTC
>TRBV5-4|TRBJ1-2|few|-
CASSLEDSYGYTF
TGTGCCAGCAGCTTGGAAGACAGCTATGGCTACACCTTC